The clone carrying this T cell receptor beta chain was found a few times. Its specificity is unknown. After removal of 4 bases from V and 1 base from J, the junction contained 5 bases not matched to a gene. Germline values: CDR1 SGHRS, CDR2 YFSETQ. This CDR3 is 14 amino acids long. Each patient went into thyroid surgery without having received any treatment. This sample was taken from a study of metastatic and nonmetastatic thyroid tumors. General observations from the study: According to reports, the diversity of TCR beta was significantly higher in malignant thyroid tumors than in benign nodules, and this held in both blood and tumor samples.

TCRdb reassembled clones from the PCR reads with MiXCR. The sample comprises 21,000 or so clones, 20% to 25% of which are singletons, and approximately 13% rests with the top ten. The sample was tumor tissue. This chain joins TRBV5-1 and TRBJ2-7, with TRBD1 matching over 7 bases. This receptor was obtained from a female donor with papillary thyroid cancer or a benign thyroid nodule (not recorded which). Some clones in this sample may be carry-over from other donors' samples. The CDR3 sequence: CASSHPGQSYEQYF. In nucleotides, the CDR3 is TGCGCCAGCAGCCACCCGGGACAGTCCTACGAGCAGTACTTC.